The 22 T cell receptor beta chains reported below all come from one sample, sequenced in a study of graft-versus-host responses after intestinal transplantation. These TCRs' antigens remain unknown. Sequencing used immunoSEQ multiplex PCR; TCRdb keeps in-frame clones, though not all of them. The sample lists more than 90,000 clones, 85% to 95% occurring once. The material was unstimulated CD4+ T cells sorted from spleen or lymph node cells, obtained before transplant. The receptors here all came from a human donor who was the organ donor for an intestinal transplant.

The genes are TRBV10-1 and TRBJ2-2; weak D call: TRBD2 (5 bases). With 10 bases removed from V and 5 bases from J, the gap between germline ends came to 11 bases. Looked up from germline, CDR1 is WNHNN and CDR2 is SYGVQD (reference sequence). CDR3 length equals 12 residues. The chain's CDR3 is CATSKRTGELFF. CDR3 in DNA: TGCGCCACCTCGAAGCGGACCGGGGAGCTGTTTTTT.

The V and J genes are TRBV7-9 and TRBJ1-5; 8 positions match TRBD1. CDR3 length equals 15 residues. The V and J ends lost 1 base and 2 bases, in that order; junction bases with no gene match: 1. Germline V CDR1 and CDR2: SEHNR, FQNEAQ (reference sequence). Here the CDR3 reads CASSLGGQGNQPQHF. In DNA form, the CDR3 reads TGTGCCAGCAGCTTAGGGGGACAGGGCAATCAGCCCCAGCATTTT.

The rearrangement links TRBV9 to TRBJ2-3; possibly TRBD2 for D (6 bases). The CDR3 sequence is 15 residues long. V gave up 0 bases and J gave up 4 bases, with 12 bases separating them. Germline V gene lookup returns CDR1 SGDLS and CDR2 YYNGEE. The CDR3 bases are TGTGCCAGCAGCGTAGGACTAGTGGTCGCAGATACGCAGTATTTT. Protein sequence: CASSVGLVVADTQYF.

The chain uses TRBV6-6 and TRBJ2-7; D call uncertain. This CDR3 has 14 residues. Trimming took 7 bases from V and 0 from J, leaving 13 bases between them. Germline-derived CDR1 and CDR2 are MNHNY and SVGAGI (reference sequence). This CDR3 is CASKGQSSSYEQYF. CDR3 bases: TGTGCCAGCAAAGGGCAGTCCAGCTCCTACGAGCAGTACTTC.

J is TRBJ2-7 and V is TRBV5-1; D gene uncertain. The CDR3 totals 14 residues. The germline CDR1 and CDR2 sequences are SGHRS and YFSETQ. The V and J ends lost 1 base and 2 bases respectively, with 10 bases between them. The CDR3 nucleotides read TGCGCCAGCAGCTTGACGGGCGGAGCCTACGAGCAGTACTTC. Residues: CASSLTGGAYEQYF.

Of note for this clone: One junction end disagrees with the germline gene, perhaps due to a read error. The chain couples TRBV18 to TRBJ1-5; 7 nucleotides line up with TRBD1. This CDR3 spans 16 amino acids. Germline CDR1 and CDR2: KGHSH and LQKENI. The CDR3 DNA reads TGTGCCAGCTCACCGGGGGGACAGTTTAGCAATCAGCCCCGGCATTTT. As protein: CASSPGGQFSNQPRHF.

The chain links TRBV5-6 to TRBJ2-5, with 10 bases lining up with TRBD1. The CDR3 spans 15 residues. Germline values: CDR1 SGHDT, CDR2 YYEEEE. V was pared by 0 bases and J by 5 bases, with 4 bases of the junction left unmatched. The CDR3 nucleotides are TGTGCCAGCAGCTTGGTTGGGACAGGGGCGGAGACCCAGTACTTC. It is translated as CASSLVGTGAETQYF.

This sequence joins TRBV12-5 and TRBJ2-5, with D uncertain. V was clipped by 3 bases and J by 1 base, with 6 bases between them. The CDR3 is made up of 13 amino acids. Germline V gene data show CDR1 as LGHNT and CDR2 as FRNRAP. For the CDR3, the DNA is TGTGCTAGTGGTTTTGGGTTCCAAGAGACCCAGTACTTC. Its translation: CASGFGFQETQYF. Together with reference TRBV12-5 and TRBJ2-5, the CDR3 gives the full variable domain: DARVTQTPRHKVTEMGQEVTMRCQPILGHNTVFWYRQTMMQGLELLAYFRNRAPLDDSGMPKDRFSAEMPDATLATLKIQPSEPRDSAVYFCASGFGFQETQYFGPGTRLLVL.

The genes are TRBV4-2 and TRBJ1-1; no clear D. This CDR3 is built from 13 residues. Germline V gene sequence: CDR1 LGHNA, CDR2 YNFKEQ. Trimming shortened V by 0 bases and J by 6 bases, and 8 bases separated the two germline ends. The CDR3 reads CASSQEPGSEAFF. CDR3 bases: TGTGCCAGCAGCCAAGAGCCCGGCTCTGAAGCTTTCTTT.

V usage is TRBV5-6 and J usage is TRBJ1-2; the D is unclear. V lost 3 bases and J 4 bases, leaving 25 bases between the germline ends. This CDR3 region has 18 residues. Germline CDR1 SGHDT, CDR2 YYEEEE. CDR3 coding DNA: TGTGCCAGCAGCTCGTTGTTCGCGGGCTCAAACTTACTCTATGGCTACACCTTC. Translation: CASSSLFAGSNLLYGYTF.

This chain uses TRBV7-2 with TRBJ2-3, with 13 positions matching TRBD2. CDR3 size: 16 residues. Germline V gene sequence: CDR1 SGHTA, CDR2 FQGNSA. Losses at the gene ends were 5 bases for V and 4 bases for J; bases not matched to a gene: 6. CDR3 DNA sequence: TGTGCCAGCAGCACAGGACTAGCGGGAGCTCCAGATACGCAGTATTTT. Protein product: CASSTGLAGAPDTQYF.

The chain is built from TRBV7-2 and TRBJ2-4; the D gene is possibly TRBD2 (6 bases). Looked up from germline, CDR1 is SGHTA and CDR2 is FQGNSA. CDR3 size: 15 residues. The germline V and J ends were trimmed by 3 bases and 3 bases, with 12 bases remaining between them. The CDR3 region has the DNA TGTGCCAGCAGCTTTGGGGACGGGGGCAAAAACATTCAGTACTTC. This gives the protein CASSFGDGGKNIQYF.

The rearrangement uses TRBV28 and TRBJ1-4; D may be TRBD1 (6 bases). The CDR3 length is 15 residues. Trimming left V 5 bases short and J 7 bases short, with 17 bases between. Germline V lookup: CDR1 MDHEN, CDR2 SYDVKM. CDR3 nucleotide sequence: TGTGCCAGCAGTACTGAAGGGGGGGCACGTGAAAAACTGTTTTTT. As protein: CASSTEGGAREKLFF.

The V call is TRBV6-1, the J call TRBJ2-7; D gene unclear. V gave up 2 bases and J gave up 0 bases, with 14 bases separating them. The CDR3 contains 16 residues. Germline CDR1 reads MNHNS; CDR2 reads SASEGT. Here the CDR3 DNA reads TGTGCCAGCAGTGAATTGGCCACTATAAACTCCTACGAGCAGTACTTC. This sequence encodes CASSELATINSYEQYF.

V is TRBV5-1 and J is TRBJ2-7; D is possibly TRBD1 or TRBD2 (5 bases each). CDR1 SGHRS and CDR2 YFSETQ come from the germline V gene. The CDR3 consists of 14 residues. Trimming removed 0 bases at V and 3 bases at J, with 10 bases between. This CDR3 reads CASSLGDGFYEQYF. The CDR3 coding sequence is TGCGCCAGCAGCTTGGGGGACGGATTCTACGAGCAGTACTTC. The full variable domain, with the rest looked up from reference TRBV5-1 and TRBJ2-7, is KAGVTQTPRYLIKTRGQQVTLSCSPISGHRSVSWYQQTPGQGLQFLFEYFSETQRNKGNFPGRFSGRQFSNSRSEMNVSTLELGDSALYLCASSLGDGFYEQYFGPGTRLTVT.

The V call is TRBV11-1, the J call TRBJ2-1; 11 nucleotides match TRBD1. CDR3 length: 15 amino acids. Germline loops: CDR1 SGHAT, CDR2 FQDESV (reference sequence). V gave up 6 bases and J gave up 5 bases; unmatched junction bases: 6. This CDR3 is CASSLPGQGDNEQFF. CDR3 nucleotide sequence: TGTGCCAGCAGTTTACCGGGACAGGGGGACAATGAGCAGTTCTTC. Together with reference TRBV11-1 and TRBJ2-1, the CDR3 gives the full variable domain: EAEVAQSPRYKITEKSQAVAFWCDPISGHATLYWYRQILGQGPELLVQFQDESVVDDSQLPKDRFSAERLKGVDSTLKIQPAELGDSAMYLCASSLPGQGDNEQFFGPGTRLTVL.

The CDR3 protein is CASSQVGGLNTGELFF. The CDR3 region has the DNA TGTGCCAGCAGCCAAGTAGGAGGCCTTAACACCGGGGAGCTGTTTTTT. The chain combines TRBV14 with TRBJ2-2; maybe TRBD2 (5 bases). The CDR3 sequence is 16 residues long. CDR1 and CDR2 (germline): SGHDN, FVKESK. The V gene lost 1 base and the J gene lost 2 bases, with 11 bases spanning the gap. Variable domain in full (rest from reference TRBV14 and TRBJ2-2): EAGVTQFPSHSVIEKGQTVTLRCDPISGHDNLYWYRRVMGKEIKFLLHFVKESKQDESGMPNNRFLAERTGGTYSTLKVQPAELEDSGVYFCASSQVGGLNTGELFFGEGSRLTVL.

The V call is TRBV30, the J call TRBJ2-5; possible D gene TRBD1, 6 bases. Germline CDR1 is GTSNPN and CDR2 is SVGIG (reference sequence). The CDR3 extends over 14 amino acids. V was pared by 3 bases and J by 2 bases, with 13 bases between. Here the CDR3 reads CAWSNPRGQETQYF. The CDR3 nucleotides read TGTGCCTGGAGCAACCCCAGGGGTCAAGAGACCCAGTACTTC.

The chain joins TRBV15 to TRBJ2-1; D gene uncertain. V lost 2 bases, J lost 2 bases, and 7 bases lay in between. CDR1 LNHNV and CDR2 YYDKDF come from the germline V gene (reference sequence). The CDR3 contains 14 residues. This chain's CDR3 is CATSRLRAYNEQFF. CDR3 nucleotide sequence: TGTGCCACCAGCAGACTCAGAGCCTACAATGAGCAGTTCTTC.

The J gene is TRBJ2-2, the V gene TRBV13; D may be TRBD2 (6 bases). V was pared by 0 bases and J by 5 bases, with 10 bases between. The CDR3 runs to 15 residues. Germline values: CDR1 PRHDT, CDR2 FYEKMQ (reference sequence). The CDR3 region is CASSLGGRDTGELFF. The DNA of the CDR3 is TGTGCCAGCAGCTTAGGCGGGAGAGATACCGGGGAGCTGTTTTTT.

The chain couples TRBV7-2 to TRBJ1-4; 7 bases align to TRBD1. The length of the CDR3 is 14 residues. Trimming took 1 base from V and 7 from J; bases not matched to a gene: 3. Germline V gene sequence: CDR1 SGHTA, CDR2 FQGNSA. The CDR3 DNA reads TGTGCCAGCAGCTTAGGACAGGGTTTTGAAAAACTGTTTTTT. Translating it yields CASSLGQGFEKLFF.

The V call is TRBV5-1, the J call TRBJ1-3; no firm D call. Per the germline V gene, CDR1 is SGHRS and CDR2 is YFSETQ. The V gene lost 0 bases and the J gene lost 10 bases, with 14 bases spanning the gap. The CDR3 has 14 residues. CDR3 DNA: TGCGCCAGCAGCTTGGGTGGAGCCGGAGGTACCATATATTTT. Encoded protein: CASSLGGAGGTIYF.